One and the same sample provided the 7 T cell receptor beta chains below, sequenced in a study of blood T cell repertoires in COVID-19. Clones were read by immunoSEQ multiplex PCR, and TCRdb kept only the in-frame ones, dropping some. The sample lists 150,000 to 170,000 clones; 85% were seen once. Sequencing was done on a sample of peripheral blood. Receptors originate from a woman in her sixties with COVID-19, enrolled during active disease.

In DNA, the CDR3 is TGCGCCAGCAGCTTAAGTTATCGACAGGGGGCTAGTTCACCCCTCCACTTT. Amino acids: CASSLSYRQGASSPLHF. This rearrangement joins TRBV5-1 to TRBJ1-6, with 10 positions matching TRBD1. This CDR3 is built from 17 residues. Looked up from germline, CDR1 is SGHRS and CDR2 is YFSETQ. Unmatched junction bases numbered 11, after V lost 2 bases and J lost 9 bases.

The V and J genes are TRBV5-1 and TRBJ1-2; D gene ambiguous. V was pared by 2 bases and J by 2 bases, with 13 bases between. The CDR3 sequence is 15 residues long. The germline V gene has CDR1 SGHRS and CDR2 YFSETQ. The CDR3 DNA reads TGCGCCAGCAGCTTTTCTCACTCCTCCAACTATGGCTACACCTTC. It encodes CASSFSHSSNYGYTF.

This clone was recorded many times. V gene TRBV7-6 combines with J gene TRBJ2-2; TRBD2 agrees at 13 bases. The CDR3 extends over 18 amino acids. The V segment lost 5 bases and the J segment 2 bases; nucleotides outside the gene matches: 8. Germline V gene lookup returns CDR1 SGHVS and CDR2 FNYEAQ. The CDR3 region is CASSARTSGGPNTGELFF. CDR3 bases: TGTGCCAGCAGCGCTAGGACTAGCGGGGGCCCTAACACCGGGGAGCTGTTTTTT.

The chain joins TRBV15 to TRBJ2-1; D gene unclear. The CDR3 contains 12 residues. V lost 0 bases and J 8 bases, leaving 5 bases between the germline ends. CDR1 and CDR2 (germline): LNHNV, YYDKDF (reference sequence). In DNA form, the CDR3 reads TGTGCCACCAGCAGAGATCGTTATGAGCAGTTCTTC. It is translated as CATSRDRYEQFF.

The V gene is TRBV6-5, the J gene TRBJ1-6, with 9 bases aligning to TRBD1. Unmatched junction bases numbered 9, after V lost 8 bases and J lost 7 bases. Per the germline V gene, CDR1 is MNHEY and CDR2 is SVGAGI. The CDR3 is 15 residues long. CDR3 residues: CASAYSGTGNSPLHF. Written as DNA, the CDR3 is TGTGCCAGCGCCTACTCTGGGACAGGGAATTCACCCCTCCACTTT.

The chain has TRBV13 and TRBJ1-1; D gene ambiguous. Trimming cost V 0 bases and J 1 base, with 6 bases left between them. Germline CDR1 and CDR2: PRHDT and FYEKMQ (reference sequence). The CDR3 is 14 residues long. The DNA of the CDR3 is TGTGCCAGCAGCTTAGGGACACCGAACACTGAAGCTTTCTTT. It specifies CASSLGTPNTEAFF.

V usage is TRBV5-1 and J usage is TRBJ2-5; 15 bases map to TRBD2. The germline CDR1 and CDR2 sequences are SGHRS and YFSETQ. The CDR3 extends over 16 amino acids. V shed 6 bases, J shed 4 bases, and the junction held 7 bases outside the gene matches. CDR3 DNA sequence: TGCGCCAGCAATGGACTAGCGGGGGGGCCGGTAGAGACCCAGTACTTC. It translates to CASNGLAGGPVETQYF.